The T cell receptor (beta chain) under discussion was sequenced for a study of immune heterogeneity within non-small cell lung tumors. This clonotype was detected only a few times. Its antigen is not known. It was a multiplex PCR that amplified TCR beta CDR3, with 32 V and 13 J primers. TCRdb called the multiplex PCR reads again in MiXCR, with one record for every CDR3 protein. The data show 2,000 to 2,500 distinct CDR3 sequences, with about 35% seen just once and 26% held by the top ten. Whole-study results and caveats: Largely, high-frequency T-cell receptor beta clonotypes differed from one individual patient to another. Different tumor locations in one patient shared dominant CDR3 beta clonotypes yet harbored unique high-frequency clones.

Germline CDR1 and CDR2: LNHDA and SQIVND (reference sequence). Trimming took off 3 bases at V and 10 bases at J, with 11 bases between the two ends. The CDR3 loop spans 12 amino acids. Bulk tumor genomic DNA was the template, and each sample received about 600 ng. The authors collected several far-apart biopsies from each primary tumor during surgery. Enrolled patients presented with newly diagnosed, previously untreated non-small cell lung cancer and underwent curative surgery. This chain links TRBV19 with TRBJ2-3; D might be TRBD2 (5 bases). Sequencing was done on a sample of lung tumor tissue. The TCR originated in a man between 65 and 85 years old with non-small cell lung cancer. The CDR3 protein is CASSIGGHAQYF. CDR3 coding DNA: TGTGCCAGTAGTATTGGCGGGCACGCGCAGTATTTT. The variable domain in full, completed from reference TRBV19 and TRBJ2-3, reads DGGITQSPKYLFRKEGQNVTLSCEQNLNHDAMYWYRQDPGQGLRLIYYSQIVNDFQKGDIAEGYSVSREKKESFPLTVTSAQKNPTAFYLCASSIGGHAQYFGPGTRLTVL.